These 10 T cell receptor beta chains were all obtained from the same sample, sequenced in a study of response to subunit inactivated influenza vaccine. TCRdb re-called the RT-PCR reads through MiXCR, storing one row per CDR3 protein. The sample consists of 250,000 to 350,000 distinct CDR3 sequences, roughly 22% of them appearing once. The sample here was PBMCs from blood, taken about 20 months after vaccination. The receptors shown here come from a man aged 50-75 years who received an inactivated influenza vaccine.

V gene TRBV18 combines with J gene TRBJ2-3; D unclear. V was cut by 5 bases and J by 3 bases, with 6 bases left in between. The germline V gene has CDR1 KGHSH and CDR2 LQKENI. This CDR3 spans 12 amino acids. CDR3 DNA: TGTGCCAGCTCATCAATTACAGATACGCAGTATTTT. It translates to CASSSITDTQYF.

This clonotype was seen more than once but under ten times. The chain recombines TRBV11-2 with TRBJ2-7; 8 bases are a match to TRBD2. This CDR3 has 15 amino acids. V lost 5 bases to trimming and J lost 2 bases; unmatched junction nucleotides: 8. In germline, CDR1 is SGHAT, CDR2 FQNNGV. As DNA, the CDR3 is TGTGCCAGCAGCCTTACTAGCGGACCAACCTACGAGCAGTACTTC. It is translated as CASSLTSGPTYEQYF. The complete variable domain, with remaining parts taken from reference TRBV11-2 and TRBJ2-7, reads EAGVAQSPRYKIIEKRQSVAFWCNPISGHATLYWYQQILGQGPKLLIQFQNNGVVDDSQLPKDRFSAERLKGVDSTLKIQPAKLEDSAVYLCASSLTSGPTYEQYFGPGTRLTVT.

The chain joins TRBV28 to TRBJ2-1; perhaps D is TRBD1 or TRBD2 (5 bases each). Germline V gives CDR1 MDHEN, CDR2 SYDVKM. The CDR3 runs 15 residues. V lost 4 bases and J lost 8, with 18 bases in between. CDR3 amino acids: CASSSSSLGRDEQFF. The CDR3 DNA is TGTGCCAGCAGTTCGTCTAGCCTAGGCAGGGATGAGCAGTTCTTC.

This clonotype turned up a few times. The CDR3 DNA reads TGTGCCAGCAGTGCGGGGTCTGGTTACGAGCAGTACTTC. Its protein product is CASSAGSGYEQYF. The chain recombines TRBV28 with TRBJ2-7; TRBD2 is a possible D gene (6 bases). Trimming stripped 5 bases from V and 4 bases from J, with 12 bases between. CDR1 is MDHEN and CDR2 is SYDVKM in the germline V gene. The CDR3 consists of 13 residues.

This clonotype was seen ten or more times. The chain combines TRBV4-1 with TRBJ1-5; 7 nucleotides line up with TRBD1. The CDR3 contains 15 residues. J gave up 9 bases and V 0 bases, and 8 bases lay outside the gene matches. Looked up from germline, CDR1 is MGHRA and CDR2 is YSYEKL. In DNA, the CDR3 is TGCGCCAGCAGCCAAGAACGACAGGGAAGGGGGCCCCAGCATTTT. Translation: CASSQERQGRGPQHF.

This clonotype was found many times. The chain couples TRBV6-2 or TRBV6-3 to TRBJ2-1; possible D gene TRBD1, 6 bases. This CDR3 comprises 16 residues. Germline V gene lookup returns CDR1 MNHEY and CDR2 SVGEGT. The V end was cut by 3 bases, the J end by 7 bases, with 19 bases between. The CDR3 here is CASSYSQGGLGNEQFF. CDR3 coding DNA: TGTGCCAGCAGTTATTCCCAAGGGGGTCTGGGTAATGAGCAGTTCTTC.

CDR3 DNA: TGTGCCAGCAGCCCCCAGCATCCCGGGTATGGCTACACCTTC. Its protein is CASSPQHPGYGYTF. The rearrangement links TRBV6-1 to TRBJ1-2; D unclear. CDR3 length: 14 amino acids. Germline CDR1 MNHNS, CDR2 SASEGT. Trimming cost V 6 bases and J 5 bases, with 16 bases left between them.

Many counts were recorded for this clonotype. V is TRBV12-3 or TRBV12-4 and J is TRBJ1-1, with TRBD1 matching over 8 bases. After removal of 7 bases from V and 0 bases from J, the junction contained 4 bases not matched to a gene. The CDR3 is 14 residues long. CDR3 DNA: TGTGCCAGCACCCCGGGACAGGTGAACACTGAAGCTTTCTTT. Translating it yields CASTPGQVNTEAFF.

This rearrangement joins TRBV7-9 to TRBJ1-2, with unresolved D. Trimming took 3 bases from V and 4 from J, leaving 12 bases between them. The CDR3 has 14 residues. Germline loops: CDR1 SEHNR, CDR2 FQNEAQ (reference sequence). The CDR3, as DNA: TGTGCCAGCAGCTTGGCTACCGACTTCTATGGCTACACCTTC. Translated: CASSLATDFYGYTF.

The CDR3, as DNA: TGTGCCAGCAGCACGGGAAAGCGTATGAACACTGAAGCTTTCTTT. Its translation is CASSTGKRMNTEAFF. This sequence joins TRBV5-8 and TRBJ1-1, with D hard to call. Germline lookup yields CDR1 SGHTS and CDR2 YDEGEE. This CDR3 contains 15 residues. Trimming left V 4 bases short and J 0 bases short, with 13 bases between. The whole variable domain, remainder taken from reference TRBV5-8 and TRBJ1-1, is EAGVTQSPTHLIKTRGQQATLRCSPISGHTSVYWYQQALGLGLQFLLWYDEGEERNRGNFPPRFSGRQFPNYSSELNVNALELEDSALYLCASSTGKRMNTEAFFGQGTRLTVV.